This T cell receptor (beta chain) was obtained from a study of shared clonotypes between healthy human individuals. At the level of the study: Per donor, three plates held CD4 naive cells, three held CD4 memory, two held CD8 naive and one held CD8 memory.

Whole-study findings and limits: Only a few donors were included, so the genetic and exposure-history diversity represented was limited. Tissue TCR repertoires likely differ from these blood-only repertoires.

Note on this clone: Antigen: not known.

V lost 0 bases, J lost 5 bases, and 18 bases stayed unmatched. Germline V gene lookup returns CDR1 SGHDN and CDR2 FVKESK. The CDR3 runs 19 residues. Naive CD8 cells, CD45RO-negative and positively selected for CCR7, excluded terminally differentiated effector memory CD45RA+ cells. Data came from immunoSEQ multiplex PCR; TCRdb stores just in-frame clones and leaves some out. The sample comprises roughly 2.1 million clones, about 93% of which are singletons, and over 1.5% rests with the top ten. This sequence joins TRBV14 and TRBJ2-5, with 7 bases fitting TRBD1. Source material: naive CD8+ T cells from PBMCs. The TCR was taken from a man aged 18-30 years in good health. Some clones in this sample may be carry-over from other donors' samples. In DNA form, the CDR3 reads TGTGCCAGCAGCCAAGAGACTATACGCGACAGGGCGATTTGGGAGACCCAGTACTTC. It encodes CASSQETIRDRAIWETQYF.